This T cell receptor beta chain is from a study of blood T cell repertoires in COVID-19. For the study at large: Samples of COVID-19 (acute and convalescent) were obtained from the United States, Italy and Spain. T cells, B-cell-depleted T cells, or PBMCs provided the cDNA or gDNA that served as material.

Original analysis: It was from reference gene primer amplification that nucleated cell counts were estimated. The protocol was immunoSEQ multiplex PCR, while the TCRdb copy is restricted to in-frame clones and leaves out a portion. The V and J calls and clone size come from that table; D and trimming were worked out from the DNA. The table includes some 200,000 clones, over 70% detected once. Germline CDR1 is MDHEN and CDR2 is SYDVKM. Trimming left V 2 bases short and J 9 bases short, with 20 bases between. CDR3 length: 15 amino acids. The TCR sequence derives from a woman aged 65 to 85 with acute or convalescent COVID-19. The sample consisted of peripheral blood. The rearrangement uses TRBV28 and TRBJ2-7; possibly TRBD1 for D (6 bases). The CDR3 nucleotides read TGTGCCAGCAGTTTAAGACAGGTTGGGCTGGGTGCGCAGTACTTC. The encoded protein is CASSLRQVGLGAQYF. Full variable domain (missing parts from reference TRBV28 and TRBJ2-7): DVKVTQSSRYLVKRTGEKVFLECVQDMDHENMFWYRQDPGLGLRLIYFSYDVKMKEKGDIPEGYSVSREKKERFSLILESASTNQTSMYLCASSLRQVGLGAQYFGPGTRLTVT.